The clone carrying this TCR beta chain was seen just once. This sample was taken from a study of blood T cell repertoires in COVID-19. This CDR3 spans 16 amino acids. Per the germline V gene, CDR1 is LGHNA and CDR2 is YSLEER. V was shortened by 5 bases and J by 3 bases, with 17 bases between the two germline ends. The method was immunoSEQ multiplex PCR; TCRdb's version includes in-frame clones alone and lacks a portion of them. The sample records fewer than 250,000 clones, about 83% being singletons. The specimen was peripheral blood. V gene TRBV4-3 combines with J gene TRBJ2-1, with D tentatively TRBD2 (6 bases). This clonotype originated in a woman in her 50s with acute or convalescent COVID-19. CDR3 residues: CASSFVAGGYYNEQFF. The DNA for the CDR3 is TGCGCCAGCAGCTTCGTAGCCGGAGGGTACTACAATGAGCAGTTCTTC.